The present TCR beta chain was sequenced within a study of blood T cells in healthy people across ages. General study results and limits: There were more naive CD4+ cells and higher diversity in long-lived donors than in aged donors. Donor CMV status, an unknown factor, possibly confounded changes in expanded clonotypes.

Combining a sample-barcoded 5' primer with a J-beta primer mix, a second PCR ran for 7 to 11 cycles. One entry per CDR3 protein results from TCRdb running MiXCR on the 5' RACE reads. This sample has about 1.1 million distinct CDR3 sequences; about two fifths occur once, and the top ten carry under 15%. Approximately 9.7 milliliters was the volume of peripheral blood drawn from each donor. In regard to this clonotype: The target antigen is unknown.

Specimen: blood. This clonotype was sampled from a man aged 18 to 30 in good health.

CDR3 loop: CSVGQGGPYEQYF. Written as DNA, the CDR3 is TGCAGCGTTGGACAGGGGGGACCCTACGAGCAGTACTTC. The chain has TRBV29-1 and TRBJ2-7, with TRBD1 matching 9 bases. Germline V gene sequence: CDR1 SQVTM, CDR2 ANQGSEA. The V segment lost 4 bases and the J segment 2 bases; nucleotides outside the gene matches: 3. CDR3 length: 13 amino acids.